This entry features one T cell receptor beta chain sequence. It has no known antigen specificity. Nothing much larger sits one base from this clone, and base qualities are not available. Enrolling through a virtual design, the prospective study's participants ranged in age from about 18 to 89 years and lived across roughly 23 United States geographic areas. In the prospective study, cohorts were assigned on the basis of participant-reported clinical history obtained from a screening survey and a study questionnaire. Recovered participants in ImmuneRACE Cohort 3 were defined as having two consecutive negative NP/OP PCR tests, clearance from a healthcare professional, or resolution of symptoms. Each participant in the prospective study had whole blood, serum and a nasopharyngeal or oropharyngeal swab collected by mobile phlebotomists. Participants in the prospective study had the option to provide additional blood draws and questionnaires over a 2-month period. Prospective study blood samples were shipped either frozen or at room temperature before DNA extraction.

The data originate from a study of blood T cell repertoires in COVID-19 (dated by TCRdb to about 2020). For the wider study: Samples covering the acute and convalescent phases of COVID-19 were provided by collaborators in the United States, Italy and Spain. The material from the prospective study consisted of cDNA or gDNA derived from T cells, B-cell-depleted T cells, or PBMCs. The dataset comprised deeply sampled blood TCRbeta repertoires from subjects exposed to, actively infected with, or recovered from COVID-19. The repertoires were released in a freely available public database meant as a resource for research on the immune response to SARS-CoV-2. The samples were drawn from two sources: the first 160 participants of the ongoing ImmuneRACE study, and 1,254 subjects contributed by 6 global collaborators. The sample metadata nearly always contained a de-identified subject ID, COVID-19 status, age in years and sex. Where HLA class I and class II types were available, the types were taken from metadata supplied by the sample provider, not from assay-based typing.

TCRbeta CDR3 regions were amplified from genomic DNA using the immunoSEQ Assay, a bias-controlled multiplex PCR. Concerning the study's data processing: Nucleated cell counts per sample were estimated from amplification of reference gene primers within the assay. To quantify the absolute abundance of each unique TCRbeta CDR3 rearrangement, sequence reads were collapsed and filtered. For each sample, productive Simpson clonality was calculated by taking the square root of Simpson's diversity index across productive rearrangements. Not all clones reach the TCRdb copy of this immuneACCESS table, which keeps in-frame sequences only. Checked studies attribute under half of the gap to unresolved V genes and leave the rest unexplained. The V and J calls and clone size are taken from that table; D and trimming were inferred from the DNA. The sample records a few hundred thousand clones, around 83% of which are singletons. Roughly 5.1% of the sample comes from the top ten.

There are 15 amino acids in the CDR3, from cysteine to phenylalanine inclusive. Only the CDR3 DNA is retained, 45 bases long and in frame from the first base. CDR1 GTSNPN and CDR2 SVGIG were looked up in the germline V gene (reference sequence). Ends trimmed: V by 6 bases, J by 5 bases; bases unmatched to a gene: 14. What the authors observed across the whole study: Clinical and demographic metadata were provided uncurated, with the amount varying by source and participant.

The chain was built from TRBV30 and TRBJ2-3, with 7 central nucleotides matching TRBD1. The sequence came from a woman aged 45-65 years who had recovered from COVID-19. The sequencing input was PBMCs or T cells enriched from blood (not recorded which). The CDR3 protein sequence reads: CACWRQGWVLDTQYF. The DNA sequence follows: TGTGCCTGCTGGAGACAGGGTTGGGTGCTAGATACGCAGTATTTT.